These T cell receptor beta chains were read from a single sample in a study of shared clonotypes between healthy human individuals. Clones were sequenced by immunoSEQ multiplex PCR, and TCRdb holds only the in-frame ones, with some missing. The sample carries a few million clones, around 94% recorded once. Sequenced: naive CD4+ T cells sorted from blood. Receptors were obtained from a young man in good health. CDR3s include the opening cysteine and the closing phenylalanine or tryptophan. The D gene is left open where the match is weak. For some rows the clone size is stated as once, few or many, or as a class when expanded; others skip it.

V,D,size,J,CDR3,DNA
TRBV4-1,TRBD2,NA,TRBJ2-5,CASSRSRLAGARETQYF,TGCGCCAGCAGCCGTTCCCGACTAGCGGGGGCCCGAGAGACCCAGTACTTC
TRBV7-9,NA,NA,TRBJ2-3,CASSLRGVSTDMQYF,TGTGCCAGCAGCTTAAGAGGGGTTAGCACAGATATGCAGTATTTT
TRBV11-2,NA,NA,TRBJ2-3,CASSLGPRSSGTDTQYF,TGTGCCAGCAGCTTAGGCCCTAGGAGCTCCGGCACAGATACGCAGTATTTT
TRBV7-8,NA,NA,TRBJ1-1,CASSWELAGTEAFF,TGTGCCAGCAGCTGGGAACTCGCGGGCACTGAAGCTTTCTTT
TRBV15,NA,NA,TRBJ2-5,CATSPQGAWTRAHQETQYF,TGTGCCACCAGCCCCCAGGGAGCCTGGACAAGGGCCCACCAAGAGACCCAGTACTTC
TRBV19,TRBD1,NA,TRBJ2-6,CASSILGQGGPGANVLTF,TGTGCCAGTAGTATTCTTGGACAGGGGGGACCTGGGGCCAACGTCCTGACTTTC
TRBV6-1,TRBD2,NA,TRBJ2-7,CASSELRQAGTYEQYF,TGTGCCAGCAGTGAATTACGGCAAGCGGGGACGTACGAGCAGTACTTC
TRBV7-6,NA,once,TRBJ1-6,CASSLVGNSPLHF,TGTGCCAGCAGCTTAGTAGGGAATTCACCCCTCCACTTT
TRBV5-4,NA,NA,TRBJ2-3,CASSPEARLVGDTQYF,TGTGCCAGCAGCCCCGAAGCCCGACTAGTTGGAGATACGCAGTATTTT
TRBV2,TRBD1,NA,TRBJ1-3,CASSEGQGYRNTIYF,TGTGCCAGCAGTGAGGGACAGGGATATCGAAACACCATATATTTT
TRBV6-6,NA,NA,TRBJ1-2,CATTGGQFYGYTF,TGTGCCACTACCGGAGGACAGTTCTATGGCTACACCTTC
TRBV27,TRBD1,NA,TRBJ2-6,CASSLTGTNSGANVLTF,TGTGCCAGCAGCTTGACAGGGACCAACTCTGGGGCCAACGTCCTGACTTTC
TRBV5-1,NA,NA,TRBJ1-2,CASSLDGEAYGYTF,TGCGCCAGCAGCTTGGATGGGGAGGCCTATGGCTACACCTTC
TRBV9,TRBD1,NA,TRBJ1-2,CASSVGGQGRYGYTF,TGTGCCAGCAGCGTAGGCGGACAGGGCCGTTATGGCTACACCTTC
TRBV25-1,TRBD2,NA,TRBJ2-1,CASSRRTSGDSYNEQFF,TGTGCCAGCAGCCGTCGGACTAGCGGGGATTCCTACAATGAGCAGTTCTTC
TRBV5-1,TRBD1,NA,TRBJ2-5,CASSLAQGAQETQYF,TGCGCCAGCAGCTTGGCGCAGGGGGCACAAGAGACCCAGTACTTC
TRBV27,TRBD2,NA,TRBJ2-5,CASSLSSGAFSPQYF,TGTGCCAGCAGTTTATCTAGCGGGGCGTTCTCCCCCCAGTACTTC
TRBV5-1,NA,NA,TRBJ1-2,CASSLSGNYGYTF,TGCGCCAGCAGCTTATCAGGGAACTATGGCTACACCTTC
TRBV6-5,NA,NA,TRBJ1-4,CASSYTATNEKLFF,TGTGCCAGCAGTTACACGGCAACTAATGAAAAACTGTTTTTT
TRBV5-1,NA,once,TRBJ1-2,CASSGGYTPNYGYTF,TGCGCCAGCAGCGGGGGGTATACGCCTAACTATGGCTACACCTTC
TRBV18,TRBD2,NA,TRBJ2-2,CASSPPGLGAGELFF,TGTGCCAGCTCACCACCGGGACTAGGGGCCGGGGAGCTGTTTTTT
TRBV7-2,NA,NA,TRBJ2-7,CASSLRASYEQYF,TGTGCCAGCAGCTTAAGGGCTTCCTACGAGCAGTACTTC
TRBV14,TRBD2,NA,TRBJ2-7,CASSQTSGRSYEQYF,TGTGCCAGCAGCCAGACTAGCGGGAGATCCTACGAGCAGTACTTC
TRBV10-1,TRBD2,NA,TRBJ2-3,CASSESAGGRPDTQYF,TGCGCCAGCAGTGAATCAGCGGGGGGGCGCCCAGATACGCAGTATTTT
TRBV6-1,NA,once,TRBJ1-1,CASSDWGLRGAEAFF,TGTGCCAGCAGTGATTGGGGACTCCGAGGCGCTGAAGCTTTCTTT
TRBV27,TRBD1,NA,TRBJ2-1,CASSSGQGGEQFF,TGTGCCAGCAGTTCGGGACAGGGAGGAGAGCAGTTCTTC
TRBV4-1,TRBD1,NA,TRBJ1-1,CASSQGRQGRRDSPEAFF,TGCGCCAGCAGCCAAGGTAGACAAGGGCGAAGGGACAGCCCTGAAGCTTTCTTT
TRBV5-1,TRBD2,NA,TRBJ2-1,CASSKGLDPNEQFF,TGCGCCAGCAGCAAAGGACTAGATCCCAATGAGCAGTTCTTC
TRBV28,NA,once,TRBJ1-6,CASSLEGGLGGIYNSPLHF,TGTGCCAGCAGTTTAGAAGGGGGGCTCGGGGGTATCTATAATTCACCCCTCCACTTT
TRBV25-1,NA,few,TRBJ1-5,CASSDGGYQPQHF,TGTGCCAGCAGTGACGGGGGGTATCAGCCCCAGCATTTT
TRBV30,NA,NA,TRBJ2-5,CAWSPRQETQYF,TGTGCCTGGAGTCCCAGGCAAGAGACCCAGTACTTC
TRBV7-9,TRBD2,NA,TRBJ2-3,CASSLGRSGLGTDTQYF,TGTGCCAGCAGCTTAGGGCGCTCGGGACTAGGGACAGATACGCAGTATTTT
TRBV27,NA,once,TRBJ1-2,CASSLGGIGGYTF,TGTGCCAGCAGTTTAGGGGGAATCGGTGGCTACACCTTC
TRBV6-1,NA,few,TRBJ1-5,CASSSRLASNQPQHF,TGTGCCAGCAGTAGTCGGTTGGCCAGCAATCAGCCCCAGCATTTT
TRBV7-9,TRBD2,NA,TRBJ2-4,CASSLGFGREKVNIQYF,TGTGCCAGCAGCTTAGGGTTTGGGCGGGAGAAGGTTAACATTCAGTACTTC
TRBV6-5,NA,NA,TRBJ2-5,CASSYSRAIGAETQYF,TGTGCCAGCAGTTACTCGAGGGCGATTGGGGCAGAGACCCAGTACTTC
TRBV15,NA,NA,TRBJ1-4,CATSRDISWEKLFF,TGTGCCACCAGCAGAGATATAAGTTGGGAAAAACTGTTTTTT
TRBV7-3,NA,NA,TRBJ2-2,CASSARGGGTGELFF,TGTGCCAGCAGCGCCCGCGGGGGCGGGACCGGGGAGCTGTTTTTT
TRBV6-1,NA,NA,TRBJ2-3,CASSEALKITSDTQYF,TGTGCCAGCAGTGAAGCGCTAAAGATAACGTCAGATACGCAGTATTTT
TRBV6-5,NA,few,TRBJ1-1,CASSYGGLGGTEAFF,TGTGCCAGCAGTTACGGGGGACTAGGCGGCACTGAAGCTTTCTTT
TRBV5-1,TRBD2,once,TRBJ2-1,CASTQLAGNHNEQFF,TGCGCCAGCACCCAACTAGCGGGGAATCACAATGAGCAGTTCTTC
TRBV2,NA,NA,TRBJ2-2,CASSGGNTGELFF,TGTGCCAGCAGTGGAGGGAACACCGGGGAGCTGTTTTTT
TRBV5-1,NA,NA,TRBJ1-3,CASSSEAGGSGNTIYF,TGCGCCAGCAGCTCGGAAGCGGGGGGCTCTGGAAACACCATATATTTT
TRBV5-1,NA,NA,TRBJ1-1,CASSNGQRGEAFF,TGCGCCAGCAGCAACGGACAGAGGGGTGAAGCTTTCTTT
TRBV11-2,NA,NA,TRBJ2-7,CASSPLTRIESYEQYF,TGTGCCAGCAGCCCGCTAACACGGATCGAATCCTACGAGCAGTACTTC
TRBV7-9,NA,NA,TRBJ2-7,CASSPQSYEQYF,TGTGCCAGCAGCCCCCAGAGTTACGAGCAGTACTTC
TRBV9,NA,NA,TRBJ2-6,CASSPRGQYSGANVLTF,TGTGCCAGCAGCCCTCGGGGACAATACTCTGGGGCCAACGTCCTGACTTTC
TRBV30,NA,NA,TRBJ2-7,CAWGQSSYEQYF,TGTGCCTGGGGCCAGTCCTCCTACGAGCAGTACTTC
TRBV7-9,NA,once,TRBJ2-5,CASSPKETQYF,TGTGCCAGCAGCCCCAAAGAGACCCAGTACTTC
TRBV5-1,NA,NA,TRBJ2-2,CASSFFGTNTGELFF,TGCGCCAGCAGCTTTTTCGGGACGAACACCGGGGAGCTGTTTTTT
TRBV10-3,NA,NA,TRBJ2-3,CAISSSGPTDTQYF,TGTGCCATCAGTTCGAGCGGGCCCACAGATACGCAGTATTTT
TRBV6-6,NA,NA,TRBJ2-3,CASSYSPVSDTQYF,TGTGCCAGCAGTTACTCTCCGGTGTCAGATACGCAGTATTTT
TRBV18,TRBD1,NA,TRBJ1-2,CASSSGTGENYGYTF,TGTGCCAGCTCATCGGGGACAGGGGAGAACTATGGCTACACCTTC
TRBV7-2,NA,NA,TRBJ2-2,CASSLVHQPNTGELFF,TGTGCCAGCAGCTTAGTTCACCAGCCGAACACCGGGGAGCTGTTTTTT
TRBV11-2,TRBD1,NA,TRBJ2-1,CASSLPSGQNNEQFF,TGTGCCAGCAGCCTACCGTCGGGACAGAACAATGAGCAGTTCTTC
TRBV30,NA,NA,TRBJ1-4,CAWSVSKDEKLFF,TGTGCCTGGAGTGTTTCAAAGGATGAAAAACTGTTTTTT
TRBV10-3,TRBD2,NA,TRBJ2-1,CAISEAGTSGGARANEQFF,TGTGCCATCAGTGAGGCGGGGACTAGCGGGGGGGCACGGGCCAATGAGCAGTTCTTC
TRBV5-1,TRBD1,NA,TRBJ2-7,CASTPGTADSYEQYF,TGCGCCAGCACTCCCGGGACAGCTGACTCCTACGAGCAGTACTTC